These 8 T cell receptor beta chains were all obtained from the same sample, sequenced in a study of shared clonotypes between healthy human individuals (dated by TCRdb to between 2020 and 2021). Library preparation was by the immunoSEQ multiplex PCR assay. The immuneACCESS repertoire file appears here via TCRdb, limited to in-frame rearrangements. These files lack a portion of the clones; in checked studies, under half of the deficit traces to unresolved V genes, and the cause of the others is not known. The sample table shows more than 1,200,000 clones, and roughly 98.5% are seen once. Over 0.3% of the sample is taken by the ten largest. The sequenced material came from naive CD4+ T cells sorted from blood. Reading the label with the study, this specimen's cell subset or site is: CD45RA+ positively selected. The receptor source for this set is a man aged 30 to 39 in good health.

The V gene is TRBV9, the J gene TRBJ2-1; D uncertain. This CDR3 region has 13 residues. V was cut by 1 base and J by 6 bases, with 8 bases left in between. Germline CDR1 reads SGDLS; CDR2 reads YYNGEE. CDR3 DNA: TGTGCCAGCAGCGTAAGCCTCACCAATGAGCAGTTCTTC. The encoded protein is CASSVSLTNEQFF. Filled out from reference TRBV9 and TRBJ2-1, the complete variable domain reads DSGVTQTPKHLITATGQRVTLRCSPRSGDLSVYWYQQSLDQGLQFLIQYYNGEERAKGNILERFSAQQFPDLHSELNLSSLELGDSALYFCASSVSLTNEQFFGPGTRLTVL.

This chain links TRBV11-2 with TRBJ2-3; D not resolved. V lost 2 bases to trimming and J lost 1 base, with 13 bases between them. CDR1 is SGHAT and CDR2 is FQNNGV in the germline V gene. The CDR3 totals 16 residues. CDR3 nucleotide sequence: TGTGCCAGCAGCTTAAGCAACTGGTACCGCACAGATACGCAGTATTTT. Amino acid sequence: CASSLSNWYRTDTQYF.

Comments on this clone: Other DNA sequences within the sample encode an identical CDR3. The chain combines TRBV29-1 with TRBJ1-1; D ambiguous. V gave up 3 bases and J gave up 0 bases, with 8 bases separating them. The length of the CDR3 is 13 residues. The germline V gene has CDR1 SQVTM and CDR2 ANQGSEA. The CDR3 loop is CSVEGLMNTEAFF. DNA of the CDR3: TGCAGCGTTGAGGGTTTGATGAACACTGAAGCTTTCTTT.

The J gene is TRBJ2-7, the V gene TRBV5-1, with 9 bases aligning to TRBD2. Trimming at V came to 2 bases and at J to 7 bases, leaving 7 bases not matched to a gene. Germline V gives CDR1 SGHRS, CDR2 YFSETQ. CDR3 length equals 14 residues. The CDR3 loop reads CASSFLAGAGEQYF. In nucleotides, the CDR3 is TGCGCCAGCAGCTTTTTAGCGGGGGCGGGAGAGCAGTACTTC.

V and J are TRBV18 and TRBJ2-7, with D possibly TRBD1 on 6 matching bases. Germline CDR1 and CDR2: KGHSH and LQKENI. Trimming stripped 5 bases from V and 0 bases from J, with 14 bases between. The CDR3 extends over 15 amino acids. The CDR3 DNA reads TGTGCCAGCTCATCGGACAGCTCCAGCTCCTACGAGCAGTACTTC. It codes for CASSSDSSSSYEQYF.

This CDR3 reads CASSLAGGGPYNEQFF. The CDR3 DNA follows: TGTGCCAGCAGTTTAGCGGGAGGAGGGCCCTACAATGAGCAGTTCTTC. The chain is built from TRBV5-4 and TRBJ2-1; 10 bases map to TRBD2. V lost 5 bases and J lost 2; bases outside the gene matches: 7. The CDR3 extends over 16 amino acids. Germline-derived CDR1 and CDR2 are SGHNT and YYREEE (reference sequence).

The V call is TRBV6-6, the J call TRBJ2-7; D is perhaps TRBD1 (6 bases). The V gene lost 5 bases and the J gene lost 3 bases, with 14 bases spanning the gap. The CDR3 runs 14 residues. CDR1 is MNHNY, CDR2 SVGAGI, per germline (reference sequence). In DNA form, the CDR3 reads TGTGCCAGCAGTCCTACAGGGTCCGACTACGAGCAGTACTTC. Protein: CASSPTGSDYEQYF.

The genes are TRBV7-9 and TRBJ2-7; D possibly corresponds to TRBD1 (6 bases). V lost 4 bases, J lost 3 bases, and 13 bases lay in between. Germline V gene sequence: CDR1 SEHNR, CDR2 FQNEAQ (reference sequence). This CDR3 is built from 14 residues. The CDR3 coding sequence is TGTGCCAGCAGCTCCCACAGGGTACTCTACGAGCAGTACTTC. It codes for CASSSHRVLYEQYF.